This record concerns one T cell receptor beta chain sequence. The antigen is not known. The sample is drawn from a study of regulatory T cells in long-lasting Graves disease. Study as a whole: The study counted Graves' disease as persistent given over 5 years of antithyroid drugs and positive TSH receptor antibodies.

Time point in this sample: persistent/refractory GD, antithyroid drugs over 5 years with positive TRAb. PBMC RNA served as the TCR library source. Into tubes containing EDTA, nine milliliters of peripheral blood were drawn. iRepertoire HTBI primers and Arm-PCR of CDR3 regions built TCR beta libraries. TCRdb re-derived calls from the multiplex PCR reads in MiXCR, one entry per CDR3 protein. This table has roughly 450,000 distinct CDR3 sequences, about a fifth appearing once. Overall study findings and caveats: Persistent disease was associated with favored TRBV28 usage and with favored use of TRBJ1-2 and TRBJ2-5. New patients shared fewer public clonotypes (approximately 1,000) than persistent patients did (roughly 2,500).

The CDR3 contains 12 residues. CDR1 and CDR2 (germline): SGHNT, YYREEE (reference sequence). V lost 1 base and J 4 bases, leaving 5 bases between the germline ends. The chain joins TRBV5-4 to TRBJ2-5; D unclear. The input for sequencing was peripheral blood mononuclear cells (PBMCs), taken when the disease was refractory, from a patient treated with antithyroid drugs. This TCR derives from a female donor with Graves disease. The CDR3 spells CASSLSPETQYF. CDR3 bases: TGTGCCAGCAGCTTGAGTCCAGAGACCCAGTACTTC.